Presented here are 28 T cell receptor beta chains from one specimen sequenced in a study of neurological immune-mediated disorders. In TCRdb, the 5' RACE reads were re-called with MiXCR into one record per CDR3 protein. The repertoire holds 55,000 to 85,000 distinct CDR3 sequences, with 2.5% to 4% as singletons. Sequenced sample: PBMCs. All receptors derive from a woman in her forties or fifties with multiple sclerosis.

This clonotype was recorded at least ten times. V gene TRBV20-1 combines with J gene TRBJ1-6, with no clear D. V gave up 3 bases and J gave up 2 bases, with 8 bases separating them. The germline V gene encodes CDR1 DFQATT and CDR2 SNEGSKA (reference sequence). The CDR3 has 14 amino acids. In nucleotides, the CDR3 is TGCAGTGCTAGGAGGGAACCCTATAATTCACCCCTCCACTTT. Protein: CSARREPYNSPLHF.

This clonotype has at least ten counts. CDR3: CSVVPPNTGELFF. The CDR3 DNA sequence: TGCAGCGTTGTCCCTCCGAACACCGGGGAGCTGTTTTTT. V usage is TRBV29-1 and J usage is TRBJ2-2; D is ambiguous. V was trimmed by 4 bases and J by 0 bases, leaving 6 bases between them. Germline CDR1 and CDR2: SQVTM and ANQGSEA. This CDR3 spans 13 amino acids.

For this clonotype: A read error may explain this, as a much larger clone is one base away. The chain combines TRBV2 with TRBJ2-7; D not resolved. This CDR3 is 11 amino acids long. Germline V gene data show CDR1 as SNHLY and CDR2 as FYNNEI. Here the CDR3 DNA reads TGTGACAGCAGTGAAGGTGACGAGCAGTACTTC. It encodes CDSSEGDEQYF.

This clonotype was observed many times. The chain uses TRBV9 and TRBJ2-3, with TRBD2 matching 11 bases. V lost 3 bases, J lost 4 bases, and 4 bases stayed unmatched. The CDR3 has 15 amino acids. Germline loops: CDR1 SGDLS, CDR2 YYNGEE. The CDR3 loop is CASSGTSGSADTQYF. The CDR3 coding sequence is TGTGCCAGCAGCGGGACTAGCGGGTCGGCAGATACGCAGTATTTT.

The V and J genes are TRBV7-2 and TRBJ2-4; possible D gene TRBD1, 6 bases. From germline, CDR1 is SGHTA and CDR2 FQGNSA. V lost 5 bases and J 2 bases, leaving 16 bases between the germline ends. The CDR3 covers 16 residues. CDR3 protein: CASSRKGVGSKNIQYF. CDR3 coding DNA: TGTGCCAGCAGCCGGAAGGGGGTGGGGTCCAAAAACATTCAGTACTTC.

Ten or more counts support this clonotype. The chain joins TRBV7-9 to TRBJ1-3; a weak D match, TRBD1 (5 bases). The germline V gene has CDR1 SEHNR and CDR2 FQNEAQ (reference sequence). The CDR3 spans 17 residues. The V gene lost 4 bases and the J gene lost 0 bases, with 16 bases spanning the gap. CDR3 nucleotide sequence: TGTGCCAGCAGCTCCGGGGCTTCTCGCGGCTCTGGAAACACCATATATTTT. Its translation is CASSSGASRGSGNTIYF.

This clonotype was observed at least ten times. CDR3 nucleotide sequence: TGTGCCAGCACCCGGACAACCGGGGTTTGGCCCGGGGAGCTGTTTTTT. It specifies CASTRTTGVWPGELFF. The J gene is TRBJ2-2, the V gene TRBV27; D assignment may be TRBD1 or TRBD2 (5 bases each). This CDR3 has 16 residues. V lost 7 bases, J lost 6 bases, and 21 bases lay in between. Germline V gene sequence: CDR1 MNHEY, CDR2 SMNVEV (reference sequence).

For this clonotype: Being one base from a much bigger clone, this may be a read error. The CDR3 loop is CASGTTGDAKKIQYF. As DNA, the CDR3 is TGTGCCAGCGGAACCACCGGGGACGCCAAAAAAATTCAGTACTTC. V usage is TRBV12-3 or TRBV12-4 and J usage is TRBJ2-4; D assignment may be TRBD1 or TRBD2 (5 bases each). The CDR3 loop spans 15 amino acids.

In this sample, this clonotype turned up many times. V gene TRBV7-2 combines with J gene TRBJ1-2; 7 bases fit TRBD1. Germline V lookup: CDR1 SGHTA, CDR2 FQGNSA. CDR3 length: 14 residues. Unmatched junction bases numbered 2, after V lost 4 bases and J lost 0 bases. The CDR3 loop is CASSSTGANYGYTF. CDR3 DNA: TGTGCCAGCAGCTCCACAGGGGCTAACTATGGCTACACCTTC.

This clonotype was picked up many times. This rearrangement joins TRBV20-1 to TRBJ2-1; no definite D call. This CDR3 comprises 12 residues. V was shortened by 6 bases and J by 8 bases, with 14 bases between the two germline ends. CDR1 is DFQATT and CDR2 is SNEGSKA in the germline V gene (reference sequence). CDR3 region: CSAPRLLDEQFF. For the CDR3, the DNA is TGCAGTGCCCCTCGCCTTCTTGATGAGCAGTTCTTC.

This clonotype was detected ten times or more. The V gene is TRBV7-9, the J gene TRBJ2-5; TRBD2 agrees at 8 bases. The junction had 10 bases not matched to a gene; V was cut back by 2 bases and J by 2 bases. The CDR3 consists of 17 residues. The germline V gene encodes CDR1 SEHNR and CDR2 FQNEAQ (reference sequence). The CDR3 DNA sequence: TGTGCCAGCAGCTTATTATCGGCGGGAGGACTTCAAGAGACCCAGTACTTC. Its translation is CASSLLSAGGLQETQYF.

This clonotype was observed many times. CDR3 loop: CASRSTGKNTEAFF. The CDR3 nucleotides are TGTGCCAGCAGATCGACAGGGAAGAACACTGAAGCTTTCTTT. The chain couples TRBV12-3 or TRBV12-4 to TRBJ1-1, with 7 bases aligning to TRBD1. Losses at the gene ends were 6 bases for V and 1 base for J; bases not matched to a gene: 5. This CDR3 spans 14 amino acids.

This clonotype was recorded many times. The chain joins TRBV5-6 to TRBJ1-1; TRBD1 aligns across 7 bases. This CDR3 has 14 amino acids. J lost 2 bases, V lost 4 bases, and 5 bases had no gene match. CDR1 and CDR2 from the germline V gene are SGHDT and YYEEEE. The CDR3 DNA reads as TGTGCCAGCAGCCATTGGGACAGCAACACTGAAGCTTTCTTT. Protein sequence: CASSHWDSNTEAFF.

This clonotype was observed many times. The chain has TRBV29-1 and TRBJ1-6, with a tentative D call TRBD1 (6 bases). The CDR3 contains 14 residues. Trimming shortened V by 6 bases and J by 6 bases, and 15 bases separated the two germline ends. CDR1 is SQVTM, CDR2 ANQGSEA, per germline. The CDR3 DNA reads TGCAGCGTCTCCGGGGAACAGGGTAATTCACCCCTCCACTTT. This gives the protein CSVSGEQGNSPLHF.

This clonotype was detected ten times or more. This sequence joins TRBV6-5 and TRBJ2-7; TRBD2 aligns across 14 bases. Trimming took 4 bases from V and 6 from J; bases not matched to a gene: 5. This CDR3 region has 15 residues. Germline assignment: CDR1 MNHEY and CDR2 SVGAGI. The CDR3 sequence: CASSSTSGRGFEQYF. CDR3 DNA sequence: TGTGCCAGCAGTTCGACTAGCGGGAGGGGTTTCGAGCAGTACTTC.

The sample holds many counts of this clonotype. The chain combines TRBV7-9 with TRBJ2-3; tentative D call: TRBD1 (6 bases). The V and J ends lost 5 bases and 0 bases respectively, with 15 bases between them. The germline V gene has CDR1 SEHNR and CDR2 FQNEAQ (reference sequence). The CDR3 spans 16 residues. The CDR3 loop is CASSKPGEGSTDTQYF. Here the CDR3 DNA reads TGTGCCAGCAGCAAACCAGGGGAAGGGAGCACAGATACGCAGTATTTT. Variable domain in full (rest from reference TRBV7-9 and TRBJ2-3): DTGVSQNPRHKITKRGQNVTFRCDPISEHNRLYWYRQTLGQGPEFLTYFQNEAQLEKSRLLSDRFSAERPKGSFSTLEIQRTEQGDSAMYLCASSKPGEGSTDTQYFGPGTRLTVL.

In its sample, this clonotype was seen many times. V is TRBV20-1 and J is TRBJ1-1, with 7 nucleotides matching TRBD1. There are 13 residues in the CDR3. The germline CDR1 and CDR2 sequences are DFQATT and SNEGSKA (reference sequence). The trim removed 0 bases at V and 10 bases at J, leaving 8 bases unmatched. The CDR3, as DNA: TGCAGTGCTAGAGATAGTTCGACAGGGACAGCTTTCTTT. Amino acids: CSARDSSTGTAFF.

This clonotype was picked up many times. The chain uses TRBV20-1 and TRBJ2-3; 7 nucleotides align to TRBD2. The CDR3 consists of 15 residues. Germline assignment: CDR1 DFQATT and CDR2 SNEGSKA (reference sequence). The V and J ends lost 3 bases and 3 bases, in that order; junction bases with no gene match: 9. The CDR3 is CSARARGDETDTQYF. The CDR3 DNA reads TGCAGTGCTAGGGCCCGGGGGGATGAAACAGATACGCAGTATTTT.

Ten or more counts support this clonotype. The chain combines TRBV14 with TRBJ1-2; TRBD1 is a possible D gene (6 bases). Germline loops: CDR1 SGHDN, CDR2 FVKESK. The CDR3 is made up of 14 amino acids. The V gene lost 3 bases and the J gene lost 5 bases, with 13 bases spanning the gap. CDR3 coding DNA: TGTGCCAGCAGCCAGCCGGGACACTTTTATGGCTACACCTTC. Its protein product is CASSQPGHFYGYTF. The full variable domain, its missing parts supplied by reference TRBV14 and TRBJ1-2, is EAGVTQFPSHSVIEKGQTVTLRCDPISGHDNLYWYRRVMGKEIKFLLHFVKESKQDESGMPNNRFLAERTGGTYSTLKVQPAELEDSGVYFCASSQPGHFYGYTFGSGTRLTVV.

This clonotype was observed many times. V and J are TRBV14 and TRBJ2-3, with 11 bases fitting TRBD2. J lost 4 bases, V lost 4 bases, and 19 bases had no gene match. The CDR3 is made up of 20 amino acids. CDR1 is SGHDN, CDR2 FVKESK, per germline. In DNA, the CDR3 is TGTGCCAGCAGCCGGGAACTAGCGGGAGTTTTCCCATCTAACCCAGATACGCAGTATTTT. This codes for CASSRELAGVFPSNPDTQYF.

This clonotype showed up many times. The J gene is TRBJ1-5, the V gene TRBV11-2; no firm D call. V shed 0 bases and J shed 6 bases, with 3 bases lying between them. The CDR3 has 12 residues. In germline, CDR1 is SGHAT, CDR2 FQNNGV. CDR3 in amino acids: CASSLEGQPQHF. The CDR3 DNA sequence: TGTGCCAGCAGCTTAGAGGGTCAGCCCCAGCATTTT.

The sample holds many counts of this clonotype. The chain has TRBV7-2 and TRBJ1-3; D gene unclear. The CDR3 runs 14 residues. Per the germline V gene, CDR1 is SGHTA and CDR2 is FQGNSA. Trimming removed 6 bases at V and 4 bases at J, with 13 bases between. Here the CDR3 DNA reads TGTGCCAGCAGTACGCAAGGGAGAGGAAACACCATATATTTT. Translated, it gives CASSTQGRGNTIYF.

This clonotype appeared many times. The chain is built from TRBV7-9 and TRBJ1-3; TRBD1 matches 8 bases. J gave up 2 bases and V 5 bases, and 8 bases lay outside the gene matches. This CDR3 spans 16 amino acids. Germline CDR1 and CDR2: SEHNR and FQNEAQ (reference sequence). CDR3 DNA sequence: TGTGCCAGCAGCCCGCCGGGACAGGCCACTGGAAACACCATATATTTT. Its protein is CASSPPGQATGNTIYF.

In its sample, this clonotype was seen many times. V usage is TRBV2 and J usage is TRBJ2-1; no clear D. V lost 4 bases to trimming and J lost 3 bases, with 7 bases between them. The germline V gene has CDR1 SNHLY and CDR2 FYNNEI. This CDR3 is 13 amino acids long. The chain's CDR3 is CASSVTFYNEQFF. CDR3 in DNA: TGTGCCAGCAGTGTGACTTTCTACAATGAGCAGTTCTTC. The whole variable domain, remainder taken from reference TRBV2 and TRBJ2-1, is EPEVTQTPSHQVTQMGQEVILRCVPISNHLYFYWYRQILGQKVEFLVSFYNNEISEKSEIFDDQFSVERPDGSNFTLKIRSTKLEDSAMYFCASSVTFYNEQFFGPGTRLTVL.

Many counts were recorded for this clonotype. The V call is TRBV20-1, the J call TRBJ2-5, with 7 bases aligning to TRBD1. The CDR3 is made up of 14 amino acids. Trimming removed 5 bases from V and 3 bases from J; junction bases left unmatched: 9. CDR1 is DFQATT, CDR2 SNEGSKA, per germline (reference sequence). DNA of the CDR3: TGCAGTGCTGACAGCAGACAGGGTAAAGAGACCCAGTACTTC. This encodes CSADSRQGKETQYF.

Many counts were recorded for this clonotype. The rearrangement joins TRBV5-1 to TRBJ1-2; no clear D. Trimming left V 4 bases short and J 3 bases short, with 10 bases between. Germline V gene lookup returns CDR1 SGHRS and CDR2 YFSETQ. The CDR3 loop spans 13 amino acids. CDR3 nucleotide sequence: TGCGCCAGCAGCCCCAAGACGGACTATGGCTACACCTTC. Protein sequence: CASSPKTDYGYTF.

This clonotype was counted at least ten times. The chain joins TRBV20-1 to TRBJ2-1; 10 positions match TRBD1. The CDR3 loop spans 15 amino acids. Germline-derived CDR1 and CDR2 are DFQATT and SNEGSKA (reference sequence). V lost 5 bases, J lost 7 bases, and 11 bases stayed unmatched. CDR3 region: CSAESPGTGDNEQFF. The CDR3, as DNA: TGCAGTGCTGAATCCCCCGGGACAGGGGATAATGAGCAGTTCTTC.

In its sample, this clonotype was seen many times. The rearrangement uses TRBV20-1 and TRBJ1-5; D is possibly TRBD1 (5 bases). Germline CDR1 reads DFQATT; CDR2 reads SNEGSKA (reference sequence). This CDR3 spans 15 amino acids. The V gene lost 6 bases and the J gene lost 7 bases, with 22 bases spanning the gap. CDR3 protein: CSAGRPGGDNQPQHF. The CDR3 nucleotides read TGCAGTGCGGGCAGGCCCGGGGGGGATAACCAGCCCCAGCATTTT.